One and the same sample provided the 15 T cell receptor beta chains below, sequenced in a study of regulatory T cells in long-lasting Graves disease. Time point: persistent/refractory GD, antithyroid drugs over 5 years with positive TRAb. With RNA extracted from PBMCs as input, the TCR library was made. HTBI primers from iRepertoire and Arm-PCR of CDR3 regions yielded the TCR beta libraries. MiXCR was run by TCRdb on the multiplex PCR reads, yielding one entry per CDR3 protein. The sample holds hundreds of thousands of distinct CDR3 sequences, 15% to 20% seen once. Source: peripheral blood mononuclear cells (PBMCs), taken when the disease was refractory, from a patient treated with antithyroid drugs. Receptors were obtained from a female donor with Graves disease.

Details on this clonotype: A much larger clone is a single base away; this may be a read error. CDR3 sequence reads: CASGILRDRDSPLHF. Here the CDR3 DNA reads TGTGCCAGCGGAATCCTACGCGACCGTGATTCACCCCTCCACTTT. The chain is built from TRBV2 and TRBJ1-6; D not resolved. V lost 8 bases to trimming and J lost 8 bases, with 19 bases between them. Germline values: CDR1 SNHLY, CDR2 FYNNEI. The CDR3 is made up of 15 amino acids.

This clonotype was recorded a few times. The rearrangement joins TRBV6-1 to TRBJ1-3, with D uncertain. Germline lookup yields CDR1 MNHNS and CDR2 SASEGT. V was cut by 7 bases and J by 3 bases, with 10 bases left in between. The CDR3 loop spans 13 amino acids. This CDR3 reads CASTRTNGNTIYF. CDR3 in DNA: TGTGCCAGCACCAGGACGAATGGAAACACCATATATTTT.

Worth noting for this clonotype: A clone one base away is much larger, so this may be a read error. The chain joins TRBV11-3 to TRBJ2-2; the D gene could be TRBD1 or TRBD2 (5 bases each). The CDR3 has 16 amino acids. In germline, CDR1 is SGHNT, CDR2 YENEEA. V dropped 1 base and J dropped 3 bases, with 12 bases sitting between them. CDR3 in DNA: TGTGCCAGCAGCTTAGTGGGGGTGATGGACACCGGGGAGCTGTTTTTT. Translated: CASSLVGVMDTGELFF.

About this clonotype itself: Being one base from a much bigger clone, this may be a read error. This rearrangement joins TRBV28 to TRBJ1-5, with D perhaps matching TRBD1 (6 bases). The CDR3 is made up of 17 amino acids. Trimming removed 3 bases at V and 5 bases at J, with 20 bases between. The germline gives CDR1 MDHEN, CDR2 SYDVKM. CDR3 loop: CASSFSGQTPSDQPQHF. DNA of the CDR3: TGTGCCAGCAGTTTCTCAGGACAGACCCCGAGCGATCAGCCCCAGCATTTT.

This clonotype was seen repeatedly, ten times or more. The CDR3, as DNA: TGTGCCAGCAGCTTAGTCGGGGGGGGGCGGTCCTACGAGCAGTACTTC. Translation gives CASSLVGGGRSYEQYF. The chain combines TRBV11-2 with TRBJ2-7; 8 bases map to TRBD2. After removal of 1 base from V and 1 base from J, the junction contained 6 bases not matched to a gene. CDR1 is SGHAT, CDR2 FQNNGV, per germline. The CDR3 length is 16 residues.

The rearrangement links TRBV10-3 to TRBJ1-5, with unresolved D. The CDR3 consists of 12 residues. Germline V gives CDR1 ENHRY, CDR2 SYGVKD. V shed 3 bases and J shed 7 bases, with 7 bases lying between them. CDR3 region: CAISDTGQPQHF. The CDR3 DNA is TGTGCCATCAGTGACACTGGCCAGCCCCAGCATTTT.

This clonotype was counted only a few times. The chain recombines TRBV9 with TRBJ1-3; D perhaps matches TRBD1 (5 bases). Germline V gives CDR1 SGDLS, CDR2 YYNGEE. Trimming shortened V by 4 bases and J by 0 bases, and 11 bases separated the two germline ends. The CDR3 is made up of 15 amino acids. The CDR3 sequence is CASSIRGGSGNTIYF. CDR3 bases: TGTGCCAGCAGCATCCGGGGGGGCTCTGGAAACACCATATATTTT.

This clonotype showed up many times. The J gene is TRBJ1-1, the V gene TRBV30; D remains ambiguous. The V end lost 2 bases, the J end lost 4 bases, and 5 bases lay between the germline ends. CDR1 and CDR2 (germline): GTSNPN, SVGIG (reference sequence). This CDR3 spans 11 amino acids. The CDR3 protein is CAWSRGTEAFF. The CDR3 nucleotides are TGTGCCTGGAGTCGGGGCACTGAAGCTTTCTTT. Filled out from reference TRBV30 and TRBJ1-1, the complete variable domain reads SQTIHQWPATLVQPVGSPLSLECTVEGTSNPNLYWYRQAAGRGLQLLFYSVGIGQISSEVPQNLSASRPQDRQFILSSKKLLLSDSGFYLCAWSRGTEAFFGQGTRLTVV.

As to this clonotype: It may be a read error: a sequence one base away is much more abundant. The chain joins TRBV6-2 or TRBV6-3 to TRBJ2-5, with a possible D match to TRBD2 (5 bases). The ends were cut back, 2 bases at V and 7 bases at J, with 14 bases in the middle. This CDR3 is built from 14 residues. CDR1 is MNHEY and CDR2 is SVGEGT in the germline V gene. The CDR3 is CASSYRPGLSTQYF. DNA for the CDR3: TGTGCCAGCAGTTACCGGCCCGGACTCTCGACCCAGTACTTC.

This clonotype was picked up many times. The chain is built from TRBV29-1 and TRBJ1-1, with D unclear. CDR1 is SQVTM and CDR2 is ANQGSEA in the germline V gene. The CDR3 is 14 residues long. V was pared by 4 bases and J by 2 bases, with 14 bases between. Here the CDR3 DNA reads TGCAGCGTTGGTCGTGTGTCCGCTAACACTGAAGCTTTCTTT. Translated, it gives CSVGRVSANTEAFF.

The chain has TRBV19 and TRBJ2-5, with D perhaps matching TRBD1 or TRBD2 (5 bases each). V was clipped by 3 bases and J by 5 bases, with 13 bases between them. The CDR3 consists of 14 residues. Germline assignment: CDR1 LNHDA and CDR2 SQIVND (reference sequence). The CDR3 is CASSMIGGWETQYF. CDR3 DNA sequence: TGTGCCAGTAGTATGATTGGGGGATGGGAGACCCAGTACTTC.

This clonotype was detected only a few times. The chain recombines TRBV10-2 with TRBJ1-1; D remains ambiguous. The V end lost 1 base, the J end lost 0 bases, and 3 bases lay between the germline ends. The CDR3 loop spans 13 amino acids. Germline V gene data show CDR1 as WSHSY and CDR2 as SAAADI. As DNA, the CDR3 is TGCGCCAGCAGTGAGTATCTGAACACTGAAGCTTTCTTT. Translating gives CASSEYLNTEAFF.

In this sample, this clonotype turned up many times. This chain connects TRBV12-3 or TRBV12-4 to TRBJ1-5, with D possibly matching TRBD1 (5 bases). Trimming stripped 7 bases from V and 3 bases from J, with 10 bases between. CDR3 length equals 13 residues. This CDR3 is CASTQGFNQPQHF. The CDR3 nucleotides read TGTGCCAGCACTCAGGGTTTCAATCAGCCCCAGCATTTT.

Note on this clonotype: This clone may be a read error of a much larger clone one base away. The chain links TRBV28 to TRBJ2-7; 11 positions match TRBD1. Germline CDR1 is MDHEN and CDR2 is SYDVKM. The CDR3 totals 16 residues. CDR3 sequence: CASRPIGTGGYYEQHF. As DNA, the CDR3 is TGTGCCAGCAGACCAATCGGGACAGGGGGATACTACGAGCAGCACTTC.

This clonotype was found many times. The chain combines TRBV29-1 with TRBJ2-7; 9 nucleotides match TRBD2. The junction had 5 bases not matched to a gene; V was cut back by 2 bases and J by 6 bases. The CDR3 length is 13 residues. Germline assignment: CDR1 SQVTM and CDR2 ANQGSEA. The CDR3 is CSVEWAGGREQYF. The CDR3 DNA is TGCAGCGTTGAATGGGCGGGGGGGCGCGAGCAGTACTTC.